Sequencing of this TCR beta chain was carried out in a study of T cells in Graves' hyperthyroidism and ophthalmopathy. This clonotype was observed at least ten times. Every diagnosis used clinical symptoms, serum thyroxine and TRAb, thyroid ultrasound and orbital computed tomography. Germline CDR1 is SGHNT and CDR2 is YENEEA. The CDR3 is 15 residues long. The V gene lost 1 base and the J gene lost 1 base, with 11 bases spanning the gap. RNA transcripts yielded amplified TCR beta CDR3 regions. Researchers ran a first-round RT-PCR on the TCR CDR3 using the HTBI primer set. Each CDR3 protein gets one entry after TCRdb re-called the multiplex PCR reads with MiXCR. The sample yields fewer than 400,000 distinct CDR3 sequences, more than 20% seen once.

The TCR was taken from a man over 45 with Graves' hyperthyroidism. The sample taken for sequencing was blood. V gene TRBV11-3 combines with J gene TRBJ2-7; tentatively, D is TRBD1 or TRBD2 (6 bases each). The CDR3 DNA follows: TGTGCCAGCAGCTTAGCCGGGGGCGGTTCCTACGAGCAGTACTTC. This codes for CASSLAGGGSYEQYF.